This passage covers 28 T cell receptor beta chains from one sample sequenced in a study of radiotherapy plus CTLA-4 blockade in lung cancer. The table came from immunoSEQ multiplex PCR; TCRdb's copy has only in-frame clones and leaves some out. This table holds fewer than 40,000 clones, about three quarters found once. Specimen: peripheral blood, collected from a patient treated with radiotherapy plus ipilimumab. The origin of the receptors is a human donor with non-small cell lung cancer who had stable disease on radiotherapy plus ipilimumab.

V and J are TRBV27 and TRBJ1-1, with a weak D call TRBD1 (6 bases). The length of the CDR3 is 14 residues. Germline CDR1 MNHEY, CDR2 SMNVEV (reference sequence). V lost 5 bases, J lost 0 bases, and 10 bases lay in between. The CDR3 coding sequence is TGTGCCAGCAGTCGGGGACAACTGAACACTGAAGCTTTCTTT. As protein: CASSRGQLNTEAFF.

The CDR3 nucleotides read TGTGCTAGTGGTTTGGAAGAGACCCAGTACTTC. This sequence encodes CASGLEETQYF. This chain uses TRBV12-5 with TRBJ2-5; D is unresolved. The germline CDR1 and CDR2 sequences are LGHNT and FRNRAP. CDR3 size: 11 residues. Trimming took 1 base from V and 3 from J, leaving 0 bases between them.

This clone was recorded only once. The rearrangement uses TRBV27 and TRBJ1-6; D ambiguous. There are 14 residues in the CDR3. The V and J ends lost 6 bases and 8 bases respectively, with 14 bases between them. The V gene's germline CDR1 is MNHEY and CDR2 SMNVEV (reference sequence). CDR3 in DNA: TGTGCCAGCAGCCTACCGGGTGGGGATTCACCCCTCCACTTT. Its protein is CASSLPGGDSPLHF.

The rearrangement joins TRBV6-1 to TRBJ2-5, with D possibly matching TRBD1 (6 bases). Germline CDR1 and CDR2: MNHNS and SASEGT. Trimming took off 6 bases at V and 5 bases at J, with 16 bases between the two ends. The CDR3 consists of 14 residues. The CDR3 DNA reads TGTGCCAGCAGACCCCCAGGGGCAGGGGAGACCCAGTACTTC. Translated: CASRPPGAGETQYF.

CDR3 residues: CASTGRSTGTDTQYF. As DNA, the CDR3 is TGTGCCAGCACTGGACGGTCAACGGGCACAGATACGCAGTATTTT. The chain combines TRBV6-6 with TRBJ2-3; D is unresolved. V dropped 7 bases and J dropped 1 base, with 15 bases sitting between them. The CDR3 extends over 15 amino acids. Germline assignment: CDR1 MNHNY and CDR2 SVGAGI (reference sequence).

V gene TRBV2 combines with J gene TRBJ2-3, with D unclear. The germline CDR1 and CDR2 sequences are SNHLY and FYNNEI. V was trimmed by 4 bases and J by 1 base, leaving 12 bases between them. The CDR3 is made up of 15 amino acids. This CDR3 is CASSGSLDGTDTQYF. The DNA of the CDR3 is TGTGCCAGCAGTGGTTCATTGGACGGCACAGATACGCAGTATTTT.

The J gene is TRBJ1-1, the V gene TRBV4-3; D is uncertain. Germline CDR1 is LGHNA and CDR2 is YSLEER. CDR3 length: 13 residues. V lost 3 bases, J lost 1 base, and 6 bases lay in between. The CDR3 nucleotides are TGCGCCAGCAGCCATAAAGGGAACACTGAAGCTTTCTTT. Amino acids: CASSHKGNTEAFF.

This clone was recorded a few times. The genes are TRBV7-2 and TRBJ2-1; 7 positions match TRBD2. The length of the CDR3 is 13 residues. CDR1 and CDR2 (germline): SGHTA, FQGNSA. V trimming: 5 bases; J trimming: 12 bases; junction bases outside the gene matches: 10. The CDR3 sequence is CASSLAAGDPQFF. CDR3 bases: TGTGCCAGCAGCCTCGCGGCGGGGGACCCGCAGTTCTTC. The entire variable domain, with the rest obtained from reference TRBV7-2 and TRBJ2-1, is as follows: GAGVSQSPSNKVTEKGKDVELRCDPISGHTALYWYRQSLGQGLEFLIYFQGNSAPDKSGLPSDRFSAERTGGSVSTLTIQRTQQEDSAVYLCASSLAAGDPQFFGPGTRLTVL.

The chain uses TRBV19 and TRBJ2-5, with D possibly matching TRBD2 (5 bases). The germline gives CDR1 LNHDA, CDR2 SQIVND (reference sequence). Trimming took off 8 bases at V and 2 bases at J, with 9 bases between the two ends. CDR3 length equals 12 residues. The CDR3 DNA sequence: TGTGCCAGTTCGTCGGGACAAGAGACCCAGTACTTC. Protein: CASSSGQETQYF.

V gene TRBV5-1 combines with J gene TRBJ1-4; TRBD1 aligns across 7 bases. The germline V gene encodes CDR1 SGHRS and CDR2 YFSETQ. The J segment lost 0 bases and the V segment lost 4 bases, leaving 0 bases of the junction unmatched. The CDR3 runs to 14 residues. The CDR3, as DNA: TGCGCCAGCAGCGGGACAGCAACTAATGAAAAACTGTTTTTT. This gives the protein CASSGTATNEKLFF.

The gene calls are TRBV5-1 and TRBJ2-1; 9 nucleotides match TRBD2. CDR1 SGHRS and CDR2 YFSETQ come from the germline V gene. The junction had 6 bases not matched to a gene; V was cut back by 0 bases and J by 5 bases. The CDR3 has 16 residues. CDR3 in DNA: TGCGCCAGCAGCTTGGCAGTGACTAGCGGACACAATGAGCAGTTCTTC. Translation gives CASSLAVTSGHNEQFF.

The gene calls are TRBV18 and TRBJ1-1, with TRBD1 matching 7 bases. The trim removed 2 bases at V and 6 bases at J, leaving 6 bases unmatched. The CDR3 contains 14 residues. CDR1 is KGHSH, CDR2 LQKENI, per germline. CDR3 sequence reads: CASSPTGVNPEAFF. In nucleotides, the CDR3 is TGTGCCAGCTCACCAACAGGGGTGAATCCTGAAGCTTTCTTT.

This chain connects TRBV5-6 to TRBJ2-3; 7 positions match TRBD1. Germline V lookup: CDR1 SGHDT, CDR2 YYEEEE. The CDR3 length is 15 residues. V shed 4 bases and J 1 base; nucleotides not matched to a gene: 6. The CDR3 here is CASSPRGKGTDTQYF. The CDR3 DNA follows: TGTGCCAGCAGCCCCAGGGGGAAAGGCACAGATACGCAGTATTTT.

V usage is TRBV5-4 and J usage is TRBJ2-7, with TRBD2 matching over 12 bases. CDR1 and CDR2 from the germline V gene are SGHNT and YYREEE (reference sequence). The CDR3 extends over 16 amino acids. The CDR3 bases are TGTGCCGGCAGCGCCAGGACTAGCGGGGTCGTCTACGAGCAGTACGTC. Amino acid sequence: CAGSARTSGVVYEQYV.

This chain links TRBV5-1 with TRBJ2-5; no firm D call. Per the germline V gene, CDR1 is SGHRS and CDR2 is YFSETQ. V lost 0 bases and J lost 0, with 6 bases in between. There are 14 residues in the CDR3. The CDR3 loop is CASSLALDQETQYF. The CDR3 DNA reads as TGCGCCAGCAGCTTGGCCCTGGACCAAGAGACCCAGTACTTC.

The chain links TRBV7-9 to TRBJ1-5; the D gene is possibly TRBD1 (6 bases). V lost 5 bases, J lost 3 bases, and 14 bases lay in between. In germline, CDR1 is SEHNR, CDR2 FQNEAQ (reference sequence). The CDR3 length is 15 residues. CDR3 nucleotides: TGTGCCAGCAGCCCAACAGGGAGTCCCAATCAGCCCCAGCATTTT. Residues: CASSPTGSPNQPQHF. Filled out from reference TRBV7-9 and TRBJ1-5, the complete variable domain reads DTGVSQNPRHKITKRGQNVTFRCDPISEHNRLYWYRQTLGQGPEFLTYFQNEAQLEKSRLLSDRFSAERPKGSFSTLEIQRTEQGDSAMYLCASSPTGSPNQPQHFGDGTRLSIL.

The chain uses TRBV6-5 and TRBJ1-2; 7 bases are shared with TRBD1. Germline-derived CDR1 and CDR2 are MNHEY and SVGAGI. V trimming: 5 bases; J trimming: 5 bases; junction bases outside the gene matches: 5. CDR3 length: 13 amino acids. In DNA, the CDR3 is TGTGCCAGCAGTACTCACAGGGGATATGGCTACACCTTC. This translates into CASSTHRGYGYTF.

J is TRBJ1-6 and V is TRBV5-5; no definite D call. CDR1 and CDR2 (germline): SGHKS, YYEKEE (reference sequence). Trimming removed 1 base from V and 0 bases from J, with 5 bases in between. The CDR3 spans 15 residues. The CDR3 protein is CASSLTSSYNSPLHF. The CDR3 DNA is TGTGCCAGCAGCTTGACGAGCTCCTATAATTCACCCCTCCACTTT.

The chain is built from TRBV2 and TRBJ1-4, with D perhaps matching TRBD1 (5 bases). V lost 4 bases and J lost 0, with 9 bases in between. From germline, CDR1 is SNHLY and CDR2 FYNNEI. CDR3 length: 15 residues. CDR3 bases: TGTGCCAGCAGTGCCACAGGCGCAACTAATGAAAAACTGTTTTTT. Amino acid sequence: CASSATGATNEKLFF.

The V call is TRBV19, the J call TRBJ2-1, with D possibly matching TRBD2 (7 bases). Deletions cut 3 bases from V and 2 bases from J, with 17 bases between. The V gene's germline CDR1 is LNHDA and CDR2 SQIVND (reference sequence). This CDR3 has 17 amino acids. The CDR3 loop reads CASSIDPGGPPYNEQFF. Written as DNA, the CDR3 is TGTGCCAGTAGTATCGACCCCGGGGGGCCCCCCTACAATGAGCAGTTCTTC.

V and J are TRBV6-1 and TRBJ2-1, with 8 bases identical to TRBD1. CDR1 and CDR2 from the germline V gene are MNHNS and SASEGT. V was clipped by 4 bases and J by 10 bases; unmatched bases: 9. This CDR3 has 14 amino acids. DNA of the CDR3: TGTGCCAGCAGTGCTACCGGGACAGGAGCCGAGCAGTTCTTC. As protein: CASSATGTGAEQFF.

The chain carries TRBV4-1 and TRBJ1-1; D perhaps matches TRBD1 (5 bases). The CDR3 runs 15 residues. CDR1 is MGHRA and CDR2 is YSYEKL in the germline V gene. The germline V and J ends were trimmed by 0 bases and 3 bases, with 11 bases remaining between them. The CDR3 DNA follows: TGCGCCAGCAGCCAAGATCGGGACCCGGACACTGAAGCTTTCTTT. Translation: CASSQDRDPDTEAFF.

The chain links TRBV19 to TRBJ1-5; D ambiguous. The CDR3 runs to 17 residues. The germline CDR1 and CDR2 sequences are LNHDA and SQIVND (reference sequence). Between the trimmed V and J ends, which lost 4 bases and 2 bases, there was a span of 18 bases. Here the CDR3 reads CASSRGISKSGNQPQHF. The CDR3 DNA reads as TGTGCCAGTAGTAGGGGAATCAGTAAGTCGGGCAATCAGCCCCAGCATTTT.

The chain couples TRBV10-3 to TRBJ1-1, with a tentative D call TRBD1 (5 bases). The CDR3 consists of 18 residues. CDR1 and CDR2 from the germline V gene are ENHRY and SYGVKD. The V end lost 0 bases, the J end lost 0 bases, and 17 bases lay between the germline ends. The CDR3 sequence: CAISESPLGDPMNTEAFF. CDR3 in DNA: TGTGCCATCAGTGAGTCGCCTTTGGGGGACCCCATGAACACTGAAGCTTTCTTT.

On this clone itself: One end of the junction does not line up with germline, which may come from a read error. The V call is TRBV27, the J call TRBJ2-3; 14 bases agree with TRBD2. The germline V gene encodes CDR1 MNHEY and CDR2 SMNVEV (reference sequence). This CDR3 has 16 residues. The CDR3 sequence is CASSPRTSGGTDAQYF. As DNA, the CDR3 is TGTGCCAGCAGTCCCCGGACTAGCGGGGGGACAGATGCGCAGTATTTT.

J is TRBJ2-7 and V is TRBV15, with TRBD1 matching over 9 bases. The CDR3 consists of 18 residues. In germline, CDR1 is LNHNV, CDR2 YYDKDF (reference sequence). The V segment lost 3 bases and the J segment 3 bases; nucleotides outside the gene matches: 15. The CDR3 coding sequence is TGTGCCACCAGCAGTTGGGGACAGGGAGCAAAGAGTGGCTACGAGCAGTACGTC. This gives the protein CATSSWGQGAKSGYEQYV.

The chain carries TRBV30 and TRBJ1-1; 9 bases are shared with TRBD1. Germline V lookup: CDR1 GTSNPN, CDR2 SVGIG (reference sequence). V dropped 3 bases and J dropped 4; count of bases not matched to a gene: 3. The CDR3 extends over 13 amino acids. DNA of the CDR3: TGTGCCTGGAGAGGGACAGGGTCCACTGAAGCTTTCTTT. Translated, it gives CAWRGTGSTEAFF.

This clone was counted a few times. The chain is built from TRBV28 and TRBJ1-6; D remains unclear. The CDR3 length is 14 residues. Germline lookup yields CDR1 MDHEN and CDR2 SYDVKM. Trimming shortened V by 5 bases and J by 6 bases, and 11 bases separated the two germline ends. The CDR3 sequence is CASSPQSFNSPLHF. CDR3 in DNA: TGTGCCAGCAGTCCCCAAAGCTTTAATTCACCCCTCCACTTT.